This T cell receptor beta chain was sequenced during a study of T cell changes during pregnancy in multiple sclerosis. V lost 1 base and J 0 bases, leaving 2 bases between the germline ends. CDR1 is SGHKS, CDR2 YYEKEE, per germline (reference sequence). This CDR3 region has 13 residues. TCRdb's copy holds only in-frame clones and misses some; the assay was immunoSEQ multiplex PCR. In the table there are about 40,000 clones, around 90% of which are singletons. The TCR was taken from a female donor with multiple sclerosis, enrolled in a pregnancy study. The material sequenced was CD8+ T cells from peripheral blood mononuclear cells, taken before pregnancy. This chain links TRBV5-5 with TRBJ2-1; D unclear. Here the CDR3 DNA reads TGTGCCAGCAGCTTGTACTCCTACAATGAGCAGTTCTTC. It encodes CASSLYSYNEQFF.